Listed below are T cell receptor beta chains from one sample, sequenced in a study of cytomegalovirus exposure and HLA in healthy donors. Assay: immunoSEQ multiplex PCR; the TCRdb copy retains only in-frame clones and omits some. The profile shows 130,000 or so clones, less than 85% of them singletons. Sequencing was done on a sample of PBMCs. These receptor sequences come from a middle-aged man in good health and CMV-seronegative. Each CDR3 is given with its conserved first and last residue. The D gene is left open where the match is weak. Not all rows give a size; the values are once, few, many and, for expanded clones, a class.

clone size	CDR3 length	V gene	J gene	D gene	CDR3 protein	CDR3 DNA
few	15	TRBV4-3	TRBJ1-1	NA	CASSQDAGKGTEAFF	TGCGCCAGCAGCCAAGATGCAGGGAAGGGCACTGAAGCTTTCTTT
NA	13	TRBV7-2	TRBJ2-2	TRBD1	CASSEQGTGELFF	TGTGCCAGCAGTGAACAGGGGACCGGGGAGCTGTTTTTT
NA	14	TRBV19	TRBJ2-7	TRBD1	CASSIGTGVYEQYF	TGTGCCAGTAGTATAGGGACAGGGGTCTACGAGCAGTACTTC
NA	15	TRBV14	TRBJ1-1	TRBD1	CASSPWTGMNTEAFF	TGTGCCAGCAGCCCCTGGACAGGGATGAACACTGAAGCTTTCTTT
NA	12	TRBV7-8	TRBJ2-1	NA	CASSQGFGEQFF	TGTGCCAGCAGCCAGGGGTTTGGTGAGCAGTTCTTC
NA	14	TRBV29-1	TRBJ1-5	NA	CSVGGRASNQPQHF	TGCAGCGTTGGAGGCAGGGCTAGCAATCAGCCCCAGCATTTT
NA	14	TRBV10-1	TRBJ1-2	NA	CASSDPTVNYGYTF	TGCGCCAGCAGTGACCCTACAGTGAACTATGGCTACACCTTC
once	15	TRBV7-9	TRBJ2-1	NA	CASSPQGGAYNEQFF	TGTGCCAGCAGCCCCCAAGGGGGGGCCTACAATGAGCAGTTCTTC
few	16	TRBV7-3	TRBJ1-1	TRBD1	CASSPKGDRHNTEAFF	TGTGCCAGCAGCCCAAAGGGGGACAGACATAACACTGAAGCTTTCTTT
NA	15	TRBV19	TRBJ2-3	NA	CASRREGLGTDTQYF	TGTGCCAGTAGGCGGGAAGGGCTGGGCACAGATACGCAGTATTTT
NA	15	TRBV9	TRBJ2-5	TRBD2	CASSVGGGTQETQYF	TGTGCCAGCAGCGTAGGCGGGGGAACCCAAGAGACCCAGTACTTC
NA	16	TRBV4-2	TRBJ2-1	TRBD1	CASSLLTGTGGGEQFF	TGTGCCAGCAGCTTACTGACTGGGACAGGGGGCGGTGAGCAGTTCTTC
NA	14	TRBV6-5	TRBJ2-7	NA	CASTSGAQGGEQYF	TGTGCCAGCACCTCCGGCGCCCAGGGTGGCGAGCAGTACTTC
NA	15	TRBV2	TRBJ2-5	TRBD1	CASSWTGGFQETQYF	TGTGCCAGCAGTTGGACAGGGGGCTTCCAAGAGACCCAGTACTTC
NA	15	TRBV5-6	TRBJ1-4	NA	CASSLQQAYNEKLFF	TGTGCCAGCAGCTTGCAACAGGCATATAATGAAAAACTGTTTTTT
NA	16	TRBV9	TRBJ2-3	TRBD2	CASSYLIAGTTDTQYF	TGTGCCAGCAGCTACCTTATAGCGGGGACCACAGATACGCAGTATTTT
NA	14	TRBV5-5	TRBJ1-1	TRBD1	CASSNRQGSTEAFF	TGTGCCAGCAGCAACCGACAGGGGAGTACTGAAGCTTTCTTT
NA	11	TRBV2	TRBJ1-1	TRBD1	CASSRQGEAFF	TGTGCCAGCAGCCGACAGGGGGAAGCTTTCTTT
NA	15	TRBV9	TRBJ1-4	TRBD1	CASSVEGARNEKLFF	TGTGCCAGCAGCGTAGAGGGGGCTAGGAATGAAAAACTGTTTTTT
NA	17	TRBV30	TRBJ1-6	TRBD1	CAWRPTGGSSYNSPLHF	TGTGCCTGGAGGCCCACAGGGGGAAGCTCCTATAATTCACCCCTCCACTTT
NA	14	TRBV2	TRBJ2-7	TRBD1	CASSSDRVIYEQYF	TGTGCCAGCAGTTCGGACAGGGTAATCTACGAGCAGTACTTC
NA	15	TRBV7-2	TRBJ2-5	NA	CASSSQGGWKETQYF	TGTGCCAGCAGCTCGCAGGGGGGCTGGAAAGAGACCCAGTACTTC
NA	13	TRBV7-2	TRBJ2-7	NA	CASSPDSAYEQYF	TGTGCCAGCAGCCCTGACAGTGCCTACGAGCAGTACTTC
few	17	TRBV4-1	TRBJ2-5	NA	CASSQDWGQGIQETQYF	TGCGCCAGCAGCCAAGATTGGGGGCAGGGGATCCAAGAGACCCAGTACTTC
NA	17	TRBV4-3	TRBJ1-6	NA	CASSQEPQDTYNSPLHF	TGCGCCAGCAGCCAAGAGCCCCAAGACACCTATAATTCACCCCTCCACTTT
once	18	TRBV4-3	TRBJ2-3	TRBD2	CASSQGGLAGTSTDTQYF	TGCGCCAGCAGCCAAGGCGGACTAGCGGGGACGAGCACAGATACGCAGTATTTT